Detailed here is one TCR beta chain. The antigen is undetermined. In germline, CDR1 is MGHDK, CDR2 SYGVNS. The V end lost 4 bases, the J end lost 6 bases, and 9 bases lay between the germline ends. CDR3 length equals 12 residues. These data originate in a study of immune evolution from preneoplasia to lung adenocarcinoma. Assay: immunoSEQ multiplex PCR; the TCRdb copy retains only in-frame clones and omits some. The sample shows roughly 9,200 clones, roughly 80% of them seen only once. General study points: Clonality was highest in normal lung, lower in later-stage lesions apparently.

The chain joins TRBV25-1 to TRBJ1-2; D not resolved. The sample was FFPE minimally invasive lung adenocarcinoma tissue. The sequence derives from a donor of 70 years or more with lung adenocarcinoma. This chain's CDR3 is CASSGGTDGYTF. The CDR3 nucleotides read TGTGCCAGCAGTGGAGGTACGGATGGCTACACCTTC.